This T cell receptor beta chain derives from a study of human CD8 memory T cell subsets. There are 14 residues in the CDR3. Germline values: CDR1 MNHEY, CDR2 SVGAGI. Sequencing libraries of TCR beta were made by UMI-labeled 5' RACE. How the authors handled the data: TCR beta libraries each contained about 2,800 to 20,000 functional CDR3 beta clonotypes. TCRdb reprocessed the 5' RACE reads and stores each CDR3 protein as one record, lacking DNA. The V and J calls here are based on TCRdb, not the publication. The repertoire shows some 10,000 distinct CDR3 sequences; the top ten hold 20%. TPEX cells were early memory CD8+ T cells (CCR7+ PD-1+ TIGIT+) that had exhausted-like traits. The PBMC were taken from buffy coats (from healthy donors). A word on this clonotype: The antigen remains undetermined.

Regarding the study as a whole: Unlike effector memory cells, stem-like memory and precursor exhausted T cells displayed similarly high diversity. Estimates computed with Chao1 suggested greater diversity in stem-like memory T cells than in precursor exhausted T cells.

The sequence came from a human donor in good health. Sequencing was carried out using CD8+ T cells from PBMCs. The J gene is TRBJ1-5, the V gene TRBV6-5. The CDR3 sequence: CASSYTGYNQPQHF.